This TCR beta chain stems from a study of a mutant IDH1 vaccine in newly diagnosed glioma. Sequencing was performed with immunoSEQ multiplex PCR; in TCRdb, only in-frame clones are kept and a portion is missing. The data hold roughly 51,000 clones, with about 81% observed a single time. Time point in this sample: week 23, last vaccination. Topical imiquimod accompanied each vaccine dose, which consisted of 300 ug of mutant IDH1 20-mer peptide. Germline values: CDR1 SGDLS, CDR2 YYNGEE. There are 12 residues in the CDR3. The ends were cut back, 3 bases at V and 4 bases at J, with 7 bases in the middle. As for this clone: Its antigen is undetermined.

The V gene is TRBV9, the J gene TRBJ1-2, with D tentatively TRBD1 (5 bases). The material sequenced was PBMCs, taken from a glioma patient whose treatment included an IDH1 peptide vaccine. The sequence came from a middle-aged woman with glioma. Some clones in this sample may be carry-over from other donors' samples. CDR3 sequence: CASSGGGYGYTF. In DNA, the CDR3 is TGTGCCAGCAGCGGGGGGGGCTATGGCTACACCTTC.